Described below is a single T cell receptor (beta chain) sequence and its context. Its antigen remains unknown. This sample is drawn from a study of cytomegalovirus exposure and HLA in healthy donors. Study-level points and caveats: About 87% or about 30% of the time was how often most TCR beta V segments were productive, according to an earlier analysis. The majority of CMV-associated TCR beta chains were reported as apparently HLA-restricted in a later analysis.

PCR employed 60 Vbeta and 13 Jbeta primers. The protocol was immunoSEQ multiplex PCR, while the TCRdb copy is restricted to in-frame clones and leaves out a portion. The repertoire holds 180,000 or so clones, with over 80% as singletons. Between the trimmed V and J ends, which lost 2 bases and 4 bases, there was a span of 9 bases. The V gene's germline CDR1 is MNHEY and CDR2 SMNVEV (reference sequence). The CDR3 extends over 14 amino acids. The source material was PBMCs. The chain recombines TRBV27 with TRBJ1-5, with D perhaps matching TRBD1 (5 bases). This TCR came from a girl aged 10-17 years in good health and CMV-seropositive. The CDR3 region is CASSLVGGNQPQHF. The CDR3 DNA is TGTGCCAGCAGTTTAGTGGGGGGGAATCAGCCCCAGCATTTT.